One and the same sample provided the 19 T cell receptor beta chains below, sequenced in a study of T cell responses to AZD1222 COVID-19 vaccine. The repertoire was sequenced with immunoSEQ multiplex PCR; TCRdb's copy has only in-frame clones and lacks some. The sample consists of approximately 110,000 clones, 85% to 90% of them appearing once. The sequencing here drew on peripheral blood, taken on day 0 of AZD1222 vaccination. These receptors all come from an adult in good health.

In its sample, this clone was seen once. The CDR3 coding sequence is TGTGCCAGCAGCCCTGGGCCAGGGGGCGCGGGAGGAGCTTTCTTT. It specifies CASSPGPGGAGGAFF. V gene TRBV9 combines with J gene TRBJ1-1; TRBD1 matches at 8 bases. Germline lookup yields CDR1 SGDLS and CDR2 YYNGEE. V trimming: 4 bases; J trimming: 10 bases; junction bases outside the gene matches: 15. This CDR3 contains 15 residues.

V is TRBV11-2 and J is TRBJ1-1, with a tentative D call TRBD1 (5 bases). Trimming took off 5 bases at V and 4 bases at J, with 11 bases between the two ends. CDR1 and CDR2 (germline): SGHAT, FQNNGV. The CDR3 contains 13 residues. CDR3 DNA sequence: TGTGCCAGCAGCCTGACAGATTCCACTGAAGCTTTCTTT. Its protein is CASSLTDSTEAFF.

The rearrangement joins TRBV24-1 to TRBJ2-7; 11 bases map to TRBD1. CDR3 size: 14 residues. Germline CDR1 and CDR2: KGHDR and SFDVKD. Trimming at V came to 9 bases and at J to 4 bases, leaving 7 bases not matched to a gene. CDR3 coding DNA: TGTGCCACCTCAGCCGGGACAGGGGGTTACGAGCAGTACTTC. Amino acids: CATSAGTGGYEQYF.

This clone was counted once. The chain couples TRBV10-1 to TRBJ2-7; 9 nucleotides line up with TRBD1. The CDR3 totals 15 residues. V shed 2 bases and J 2 bases; nucleotides not matched to a gene: 4. Germline-derived CDR1 and CDR2 are WNHNN and SYGVQD (reference sequence). The CDR3 protein is CASSEGTGSTYEQYF. For the CDR3, the DNA is TGCGCCAGCAGTGAGGGGACAGGGTCGACCTACGAGCAGTACTTC.

The CDR3 DNA reads TGTGCCAGCAGCTTGCTCCACCCAGTCCGGGCTAATGAAAAACTGTTTTTT. Protein product: CASSLLHPVRANEKLFF. V gene TRBV5-8 combines with J gene TRBJ1-4, with no clear D. The germline CDR1 and CDR2 sequences are SGHTS and YDEGEE. Trimming took 1 base from V and 3 from J, leaving 16 bases between them. There are 17 residues in the CDR3.

This clone was found a few times. V is TRBV6-2 or TRBV6-3 and J is TRBJ2-1; 9 nucleotides line up with TRBD2. Germline V gene lookup returns CDR1 MNHEY and CDR2 SVGEGT. CDR3 length equals 18 residues. The junction had 7 bases not matched to a gene; V was cut back by 0 bases and J by 1 base. CDR3 loop: CASSYSIIAGESYNEQFF. In DNA form, the CDR3 reads TGTGCCAGCAGTTACTCGATTATAGCGGGAGAGTCCTACAATGAGCAGTTCTTC.

The gene calls are TRBV7-9 and TRBJ1-6, with D tentatively TRBD1 (6 bases). Germline lookup yields CDR1 SEHNR and CDR2 FQNEAQ (reference sequence). Trimming removed 1 base at V and 10 bases at J, with 11 bases between. The CDR3 is 14 amino acids. CDR3 region: CASSLVGGKSPLHF. In DNA form, the CDR3 reads TGTGCCAGCAGCTTAGTAGGGGGAAAGTCACCCCTCCACTTT.

The chain combines TRBV6-5 with TRBJ2-7; 10 nucleotides agree with TRBD1. There are 15 residues in the CDR3. Germline V lookup: CDR1 MNHEY, CDR2 SVGAGI. V lost 4 bases and J lost 7; bases outside the gene matches: 10. CDR3 DNA: TGTGCCAGCAGTTTGCCGGGACAGGGGCCTGGAGAGCAGTACTTC. Translated, it gives CASSLPGQGPGEQYF.

The chain has TRBV5-4 and TRBJ2-1; TRBD1 is a possible D gene (6 bases). This CDR3 has 15 residues. Trimming removed 2 bases from V and 0 bases from J, with 9 bases in between. CDR1 and CDR2 (germline): SGHNT, YYREEE (reference sequence). Written as DNA, the CDR3 is TGTGCCAGCAGCTTCAGGGGTAGCTCCTACAATGAGCAGTTCTTC. It codes for CASSFRGSSYNEQFF. Together with reference TRBV5-4 and TRBJ2-1, the CDR3 gives the full variable domain: ETGVTQSPTHLIKTRGQQVTLRCSSQSGHNTVSWYQQALGQGPQFIFQYYREEENGRGNFPPRFSGLQFPNYSSELNVNALELDDSALYLCASSFRGSSYNEQFFGPGTRLTVL.

The chain uses TRBV30 and TRBJ1-3; no definite D call. Germline V gene lookup returns CDR1 GTSNPN and CDR2 SVGIG (reference sequence). The CDR3 is 12 residues long. Trimming pared 3 bases from V and 4 bases from J, leaving 7 bases between. CDR3 coding DNA: TGTGCCTGGAGATATATAGGAAACACCATATATTTT. Translating it yields CAWRYIGNTIYF. Variable domain in full (rest from reference TRBV30 and TRBJ1-3): SQTIHQWPATLVQPVGSPLSLECTVEGTSNPNLYWYRQAAGRGLQLLFYSVGIGQISSEVPQNLSASRPQDRQFILSSKKLLLSDSGFYLCAWRYIGNTIYFGEGSWLTVV.

This clone has only one observation. The rearrangement joins TRBV7-9 to TRBJ2-3; D may correspond to TRBD1 or TRBD2 (5 bases each). CDR1 and CDR2 (germline): SEHNR, FQNEAQ (reference sequence). V lost 1 base to trimming and J lost 7 bases, with 9 bases between them. The CDR3 is 13 amino acids. The CDR3 DNA sequence: TGTGCCAGCAGCTTAGGAGAGGGGAATACGCAGTATTTT. Translated: CASSLGEGNTQYF.

This clone was observed a few times. The V and J genes are TRBV7-6 and TRBJ2-1; TRBD2 aligns across 8 bases. Germline V CDR1 and CDR2: SGHVS, FNYEAQ. CDR3 length equals 16 residues. The J segment lost 0 bases and the V segment lost 4 bases, leaving 5 bases of the junction unmatched. CDR3 in DNA: TGTGCCAGCAGCTCCCGAAGCGGGAGCTCCTACAATGAGCAGTTCTTC. Amino acid sequence: CASSSRSGSSYNEQFF.

The count of this clone is one. The genes are TRBV5-1 and TRBJ1-2; weak D call: TRBD1 (6 bases). V dropped 1 base and J dropped 1 base, with 20 bases sitting between them. Germline CDR1 SGHRS, CDR2 YFSETQ. CDR3 length: 18 residues. The CDR3 sequence: CASSLFSDSRNYNYGYTF. Written as DNA, the CDR3 is TGCGCCAGCAGCTTGTTCTCGGACAGCCGCAATTATAACTATGGCTACACCTTC. Together with reference TRBV5-1 and TRBJ1-2, the CDR3 gives the full variable domain: KAGVTQTPRYLIKTRGQQVTLSCSPISGHRSVSWYQQTPGQGLQFLFEYFSETQRNKGNFPGRFSGRQFSNSRSEMNVSTLELGDSALYLCASSLFSDSRNYNYGYTFGSGTRLTVV.

The J gene is TRBJ1-1, the V gene TRBV7-9; a weak D match, TRBD1 (5 bases). The CDR3 has 17 residues. CDR1 is SEHNR, CDR2 FQNEAQ, per germline (reference sequence). Between the trimmed V and J ends, which lost 2 bases and 4 bases, there was a span of 20 bases. CDR3 sequence: CASSLWDGTLRGTEAFF. The CDR3 DNA is TGTGCCAGCAGCTTATGGGACGGAACTCTGAGGGGCACTGAAGCTTTCTTT. The complete variable domain, with remaining parts taken from reference TRBV7-9 and TRBJ1-1, reads DTGVSQNPRHKITKRGQNVTFRCDPISEHNRLYWYRQTLGQGPEFLTYFQNEAQLEKSRLLSDRFSAERPKGSFSTLEIQRTEQGDSAMYLCASSLWDGTLRGTEAFFGQGTRLTVV.

This chain joins TRBV15 and TRBJ1-2, with 8 nucleotides matching TRBD1. The CDR3 sequence is 14 residues long. Germline-derived CDR1 and CDR2 are LNHNV and YYDKDF (reference sequence). The V gene end was trimmed by 0 bases and the J gene end by 3 bases; junction bases not matched to a gene: 0. The CDR3 sequence is CATSREDRDYGYTF. The CDR3 DNA sequence: TGTGCCACCAGCAGAGAGGACAGGGACTATGGCTACACCTTC.

The chain links TRBV7-9 to TRBJ1-2, with 8 bases identical to TRBD1. The V segment lost 5 bases and the J segment 0 bases; nucleotides outside the gene matches: 5. The CDR3 covers 15 residues. Germline CDR1 and CDR2: SEHNR and FQNEAQ (reference sequence). The CDR3 spells CASSETGAANYGYTF. DNA of the CDR3: TGTGCCAGCAGCGAGACAGGGGCAGCTAACTATGGCTACACCTTC.

The chain recombines TRBV9 with TRBJ2-3, with TRBD1 matching over 9 bases. CDR1 and CDR2 from the germline V gene are SGDLS and YYNGEE. J gave up 0 bases and V 3 bases, and 2 bases lay outside the gene matches. The CDR3 length is 15 residues. In nucleotides, the CDR3 is TGTGCCAGCAGCGACGACAGGGGGAGCACAGATACGCAGTATTTT. Translating gives CASSDDRGSTDTQYF.

This clone has only a few counts. V gene TRBV6-1 combines with J gene TRBJ1-2; no firm D call. The germline V gene encodes CDR1 MNHNS and CDR2 SASEGT. The CDR3 length is 14 residues. V lost 2 bases to trimming and J lost 9 bases, with 16 bases between them. The CDR3 nucleotides are TGTGCCAGCAGTGAAACCTGGGAGCACGCTAGCTACACCTTC. It codes for CASSETWEHASYTF.

V and J are TRBV6-4 and TRBJ1-1; no reliable D call. V lost 2 bases to trimming and J lost 2 bases, with 9 bases between them. Germline V lookup: CDR1 MRHNA, CDR2 SNTAGT. The CDR3 totals 14 residues. The CDR3 nucleotides read TGTGCCAGCAGTGACACGGATCGCAACACTGAAGCTTTCTTT. Translating it yields CASSDTDRNTEAFF.